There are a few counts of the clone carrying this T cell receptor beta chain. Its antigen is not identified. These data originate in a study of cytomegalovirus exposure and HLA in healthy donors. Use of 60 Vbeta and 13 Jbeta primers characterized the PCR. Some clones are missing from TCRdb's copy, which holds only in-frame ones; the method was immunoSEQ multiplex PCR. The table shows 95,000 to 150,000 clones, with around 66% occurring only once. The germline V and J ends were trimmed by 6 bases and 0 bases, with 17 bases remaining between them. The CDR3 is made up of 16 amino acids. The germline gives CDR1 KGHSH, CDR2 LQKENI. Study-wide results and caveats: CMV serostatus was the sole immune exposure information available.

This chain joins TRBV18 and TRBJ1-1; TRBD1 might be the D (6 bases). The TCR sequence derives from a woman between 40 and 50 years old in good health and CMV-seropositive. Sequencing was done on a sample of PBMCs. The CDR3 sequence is CASSLRGSLMNTEAFF. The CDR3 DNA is TGTGCCAGCTCGCTTAGGGGGTCGCTGATGAACACTGAAGCTTTCTTT.